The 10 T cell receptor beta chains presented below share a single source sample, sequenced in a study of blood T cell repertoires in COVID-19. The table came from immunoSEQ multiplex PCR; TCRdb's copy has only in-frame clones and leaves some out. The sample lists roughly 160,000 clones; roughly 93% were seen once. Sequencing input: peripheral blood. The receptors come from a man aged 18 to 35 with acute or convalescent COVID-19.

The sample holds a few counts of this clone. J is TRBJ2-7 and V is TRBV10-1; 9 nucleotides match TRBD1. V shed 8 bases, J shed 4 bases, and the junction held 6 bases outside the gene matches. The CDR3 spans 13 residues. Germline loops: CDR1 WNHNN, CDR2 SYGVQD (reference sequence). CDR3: CASRGQGAYEQYF. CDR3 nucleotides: TGCGCCAGCCGGGGACAGGGCGCATACGAGCAGTACTTC.

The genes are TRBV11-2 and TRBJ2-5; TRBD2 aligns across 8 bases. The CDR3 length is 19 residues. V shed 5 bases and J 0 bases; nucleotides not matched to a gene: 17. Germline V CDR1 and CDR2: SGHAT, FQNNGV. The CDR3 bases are TGTGCCAGCAGCCCGACCTACTTTGGGGAGCGGGGGAACCAAGAGACCCAGTACTTC. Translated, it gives CASSPTYFGERGNQETQYF.

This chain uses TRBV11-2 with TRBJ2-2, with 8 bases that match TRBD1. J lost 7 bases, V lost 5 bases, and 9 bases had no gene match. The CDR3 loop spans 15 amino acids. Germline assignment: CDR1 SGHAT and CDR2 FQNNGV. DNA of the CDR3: TGTGCCAGCAGCCCCAGGACAGGGACCGTCGGGGAGCTGTTTTTT. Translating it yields CASSPRTGTVGELFF.

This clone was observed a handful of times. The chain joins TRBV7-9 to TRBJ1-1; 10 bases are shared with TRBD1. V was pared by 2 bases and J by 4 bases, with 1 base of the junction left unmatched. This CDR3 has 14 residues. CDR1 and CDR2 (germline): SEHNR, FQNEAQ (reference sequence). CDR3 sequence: CASSLRTGGTEAFF. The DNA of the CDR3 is TGTGCCAGCAGCTTAAGGACAGGGGGCACTGAAGCTTTCTTT.

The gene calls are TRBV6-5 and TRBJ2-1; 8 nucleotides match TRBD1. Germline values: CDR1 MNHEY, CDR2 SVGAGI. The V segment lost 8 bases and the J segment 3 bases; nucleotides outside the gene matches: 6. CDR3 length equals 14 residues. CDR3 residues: CASPRGQGYNEQFF. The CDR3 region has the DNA TGTGCCAGCCCCAGAGGACAGGGCTACAATGAGCAGTTCTTC.

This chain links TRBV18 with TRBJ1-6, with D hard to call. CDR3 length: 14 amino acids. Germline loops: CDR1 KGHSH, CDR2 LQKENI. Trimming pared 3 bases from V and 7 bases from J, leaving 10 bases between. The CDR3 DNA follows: TGTGCCAGCTCACCGGAGGGCGGGAATTCACCCCTCCACTTT. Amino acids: CASSPEGGNSPLHF.

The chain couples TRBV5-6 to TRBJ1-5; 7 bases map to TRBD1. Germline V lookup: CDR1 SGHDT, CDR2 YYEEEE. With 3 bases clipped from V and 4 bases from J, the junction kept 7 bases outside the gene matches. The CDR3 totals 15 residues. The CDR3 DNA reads TGTGCCAGCAGCTACGGGACAGCGTATAATCAGCCCCAGCATTTT. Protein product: CASSYGTAYNQPQHF.

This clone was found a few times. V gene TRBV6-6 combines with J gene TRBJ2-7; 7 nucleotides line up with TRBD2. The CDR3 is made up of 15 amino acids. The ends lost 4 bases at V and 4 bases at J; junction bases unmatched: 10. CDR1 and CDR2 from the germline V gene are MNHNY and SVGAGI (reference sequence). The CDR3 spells CASSFVRAGEYEQYF. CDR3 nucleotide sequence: TGTGCCAGCAGTTTCGTGAGGGCGGGGGAATACGAGCAGTACTTC.

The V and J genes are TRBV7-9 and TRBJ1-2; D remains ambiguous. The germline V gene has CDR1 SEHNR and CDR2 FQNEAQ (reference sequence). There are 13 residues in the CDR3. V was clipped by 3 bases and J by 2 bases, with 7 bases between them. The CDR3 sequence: CASSFEENYGYTF. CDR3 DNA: TGTGCCAGCAGCTTCGAGGAGAACTATGGCTACACCTTC.

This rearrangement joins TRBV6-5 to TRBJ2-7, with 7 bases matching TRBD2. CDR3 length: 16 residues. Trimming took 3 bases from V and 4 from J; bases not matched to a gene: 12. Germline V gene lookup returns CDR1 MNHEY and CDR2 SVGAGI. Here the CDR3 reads CASSYSLTSEDYEQYF. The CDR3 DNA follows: TGTGCCAGCAGTTATTCTCTAACTAGCGAAGATTACGAGCAGTACTTC.